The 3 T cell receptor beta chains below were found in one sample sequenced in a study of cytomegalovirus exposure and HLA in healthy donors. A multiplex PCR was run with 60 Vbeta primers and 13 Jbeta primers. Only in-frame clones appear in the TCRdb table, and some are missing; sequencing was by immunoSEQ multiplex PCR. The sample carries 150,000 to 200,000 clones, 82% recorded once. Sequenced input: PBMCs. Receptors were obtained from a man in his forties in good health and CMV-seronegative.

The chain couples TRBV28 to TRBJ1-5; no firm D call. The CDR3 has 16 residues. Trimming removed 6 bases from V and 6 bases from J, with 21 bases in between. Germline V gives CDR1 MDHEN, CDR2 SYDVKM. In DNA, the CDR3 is TGTGCCAGCAGCCCCTTCCGGGGATCTGTCCGTCAGCCCCAGCATTTT. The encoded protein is CASSPFRGSVRQPQHF.

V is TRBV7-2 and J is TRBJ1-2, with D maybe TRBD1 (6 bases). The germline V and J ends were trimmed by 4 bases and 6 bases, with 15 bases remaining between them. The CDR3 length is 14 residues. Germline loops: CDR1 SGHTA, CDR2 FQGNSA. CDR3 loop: CASSSRTAHNGYTF. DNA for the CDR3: TGTGCCAGCAGCTCCCGGACAGCACACAATGGCTACACCTTC.

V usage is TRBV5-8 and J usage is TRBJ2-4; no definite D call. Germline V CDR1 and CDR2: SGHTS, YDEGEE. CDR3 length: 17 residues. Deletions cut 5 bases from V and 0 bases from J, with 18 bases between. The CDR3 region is CASRPPVGAIAKNIQYF. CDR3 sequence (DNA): TGTGCCAGCAGACCCCCGGTCGGTGCCATAGCCAAAAACATTCAGTACTTC.